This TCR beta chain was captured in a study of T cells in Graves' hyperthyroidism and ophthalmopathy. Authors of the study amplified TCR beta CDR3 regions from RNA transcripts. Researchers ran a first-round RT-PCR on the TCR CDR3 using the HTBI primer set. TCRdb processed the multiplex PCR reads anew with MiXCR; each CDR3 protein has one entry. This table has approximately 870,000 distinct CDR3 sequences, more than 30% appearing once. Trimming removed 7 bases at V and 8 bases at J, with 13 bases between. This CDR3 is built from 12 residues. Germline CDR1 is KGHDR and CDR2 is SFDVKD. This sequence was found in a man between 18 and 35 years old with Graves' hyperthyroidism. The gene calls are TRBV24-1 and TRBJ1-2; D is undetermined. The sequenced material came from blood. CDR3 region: CATRDGLGGYTF. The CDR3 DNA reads TGTGCCACCAGGGACGGCTTAGGCGGCTACACCTTC.